These 21 T cell receptor beta chains share one sample of origin, sequenced in a study of CD8 T cells in ankylosing spondylitis. One entry per CDR3 protein results from TCRdb running MiXCR on the 5' RACE reads. The sample has roughly 200,000 distinct CDR3 sequences, about 13% seen once. The sequenced sample was blood, either unsorted or a sorted T cell fraction (not recorded which). The source of these receptors is a male donor with ankylosing spondylitis or in good health (not recorded which).

The V call is TRBV24-1, the J call TRBJ2-2, with D unclear. The CDR3 loop spans 14 amino acids. V lost 4 bases and J 5 bases, leaving 10 bases between the germline ends. Germline V gene lookup returns CDR1 KGHDR and CDR2 SFDVKD. CDR3 sequence: CATSENRQTGELFF. The CDR3 DNA reads TGTGCCACCAGTGAAAACAGACAAACCGGGGAGCTGTTTTTT.

This clonotype appeared a few times. J is TRBJ2-1 and V is TRBV27, with D perhaps matching TRBD2 (5 bases). Trimming took off 0 bases at V and 4 bases at J, with 13 bases between the two ends. The CDR3 covers 16 residues. From germline, CDR1 is MNHEY and CDR2 SMNVEV (reference sequence). CDR3: CASSLSTLGAYNEQFF. The CDR3 DNA is TGTGCCAGCAGTTTATCGACCCTGGGAGCATACAATGAGCAGTTCTTC.

This clonotype was observed a few times. The chain combines TRBV3-1 with TRBJ2-1, with no clear D. Germline values: CDR1 LGHDT, CDR2 YNNKEL (reference sequence). The CDR3 spans 13 residues. The ends were cut back, 3 bases at V and 4 bases at J, with 7 bases in the middle. CDR3 loop: CASSHYQYNEQFF. As DNA, the CDR3 is TGTGCCAGCAGCCACTACCAATACAATGAGCAGTTCTTC.

This chain uses TRBV5-1 with TRBJ2-7, with 14 bases matching TRBD2. V gave up 4 bases and J gave up 5 bases; unmatched junction bases: 8. This CDR3 has 16 amino acids. Germline-derived CDR1 and CDR2 are SGHRS and YFSETQ. The CDR3 sequence is CASSPGLAGVGDEQYF. CDR3 sequence (DNA): TGCGCCAGCAGCCCGGGACTAGCGGGAGTCGGCGACGAGCAGTACTTC.

The chain combines TRBV6-5 with TRBJ2-1; 15 bases align to TRBD2. The ends lost 3 bases at V and 12 bases at J; junction bases unmatched: 18. Germline V gene data show CDR1 as MNHEY and CDR2 as SVGAGI. The CDR3 loop spans 19 amino acids. CDR3 in DNA: TGTGCCAGCAGTTATTACGGGACTAGCGGGGGGCCATCCACCAATAGGCAGTTCTTC. This codes for CASSYYGTSGGPSTNRQFF.

This clonotype was seen a few times. The rearrangement joins TRBV6-2 or TRBV6-3 to TRBJ2-7; TRBD2 matches at 11 bases. The CDR3 runs to 20 residues. Trimming cost V 4 bases and J 2 bases; bases outside gene matches: 19. Germline values: CDR1 MNHEY, CDR2 SVGEGT. CDR3 sequence reads: CASSSITSGSVFHLTYEQYF. CDR3 DNA sequence: TGTGCCAGCAGTTCTATAACTAGCGGGAGTGTCTTCCATTTAACCTACGAGCAGTACTTC.

This clonotype has just a few counts. The J gene is TRBJ2-1, the V gene TRBV20-1; unclear D gene. Trimming removed 1 base at V and 9 bases at J, with 7 bases between. Germline loops: CDR1 DFQATT, CDR2 SNEGSKA (reference sequence). This CDR3 contains 11 residues. CDR3 region: CSARGDAEQFF. The CDR3 DNA reads as TGCAGTGCTAGAGGGGATGCTGAGCAGTTCTTC.

CDR3 in amino acids: CASSLYVGPGPETQYF. The CDR3 coding sequence is TGTGCCAGCAGTTTATATGTCGGACCTGGCCCAGAGACCCAGTACTTC. The V and J genes are TRBV12-3 or TRBV12-4 and TRBJ2-5; D remains unclear. The V and J ends lost 2 bases and 4 bases respectively, with 17 bases between them. The length of the CDR3 is 16 residues.

The chain is built from TRBV7-9 and TRBJ2-1; D not certain. Trimming left V 7 bases short and J 0 bases short, with 7 bases between. Germline CDR1 SEHNR, CDR2 FQNEAQ (reference sequence). The length of the CDR3 is 13 residues. The CDR3 sequence is CASNSFSYNEQFF. Written as DNA, the CDR3 is TGTGCCAGCAACTCATTCTCCTACAATGAGCAGTTCTTC.

The rearrangement uses TRBV5-1 and TRBJ2-1; 11 bases are shared with TRBD1. J lost 7 bases, V lost 4 bases, and 7 bases had no gene match. The CDR3 consists of 15 residues. Germline V gene sequence: CDR1 SGHRS, CDR2 YFSETQ. The CDR3 here is CASSPGQGDGNEQFF. The CDR3 bases are TGCGCCAGCAGCCCGGGACAGGGGGACGGAAATGAGCAGTTCTTC.

This clonotype was counted a few times. The genes are TRBV4-1 and TRBJ2-7; no firm D call. V was cut by 4 bases and J by 2 bases, with 12 bases left in between. CDR1 MGHRA and CDR2 YSYEKL come from the germline V gene. The CDR3 consists of 14 residues. CDR3 sequence (DNA): TGCGCCAGCAGCCCAGTAGTCGGGCCCTACGAGCAGTACTTC. Amino acid sequence: CASSPVVGPYEQYF.

The sample holds a few counts of this clonotype. This chain joins TRBV5-1 and TRBJ2-5; D tentatively fits TRBD1 or TRBD2 (5 bases each). The CDR3 totals 17 residues. Trimming shortened V by 0 bases and J by 0 bases, and 15 bases separated the two germline ends. CDR1 SGHRS and CDR2 YFSETQ come from the germline V gene. The CDR3 coding sequence is TGCGCCAGCAGCTTGGAGACTTTGGGGGTAGACCAAGAGACCCAGTACTTC. Encoded protein: CASSLETLGVDQETQYF.

V is TRBV5-4 and J is TRBJ1-2, with D unresolved. Germline CDR1 SGHNT, CDR2 YYREEE (reference sequence). The CDR3 is 12 residues long. V lost 6 bases and J lost 4, with 10 bases in between. CDR3 sequence: CASKNSAYGYTF. The CDR3 DNA reads TGTGCCAGCAAAAACAGTGCCTATGGCTACACCTTC. The full variable domain, completed using reference TRBV5-4 and TRBJ1-2, is ETGVTQSPTHLIKTRGQQVTLRCSSQSGHNTVSWYQQALGQGPQFIFQYYREEENGRGNFPPRFSGLQFPNYSSELNVNALELDDSALYLCASKNSAYGYTFGSGTRLTVV.

The chain employs TRBV3-1 and TRBJ2-2; TRBD2 matches 13 bases. Per germline, CDR1 LGHDT and CDR2 YNNKEL (reference sequence). The CDR3 is made up of 20 amino acids. The junction had 8 bases not matched to a gene; V was cut back by 0 bases and J by 1 base. CDR3 DNA sequence: TGTGCCAGCAGCCAAGAGAGTACTAGCGGGAGGGTCGGGAACACCGGGGAGCTGTTTTTT. This encodes CASSQESTSGRVGNTGELFF.

This clonotype turned up a few times. V gene TRBV6-2 or TRBV6-3 combines with J gene TRBJ1-1; D is unclear. The CDR3 loop spans 11 amino acids. Trimming stripped 6 bases from V and 11 bases from J, with 13 bases between. The germline V gene has CDR1 MNHEY and CDR2 SVGEGT. The CDR3 DNA reads as TGTGCCAGCAGCAACCCGGGAGAGGCTTTCTTT. Its protein product is CASSNPGEAFF.

V and J are TRBV6-1 and TRBJ2-1; 8 bases agree with TRBD1. The CDR3 is 15 residues long. The germline CDR1 and CDR2 sequences are MNHNS and SASEGT. Unmatched junction bases numbered 5, after V lost 2 bases and J lost 5 bases. CDR3 nucleotides: TGTGCCAGCAGTGAACAGGGGGCACCGAACAATGAGCAGTTCTTC. Translating it yields CASSEQGAPNNEQFF.

The rearrangement joins TRBV25-1 to TRBJ2-7, with D tentatively TRBD2 (5 bases). V lost 1 base and J 5 bases, leaving 12 bases between the germline ends. The CDR3 contains 14 residues. The germline V gene has CDR1 MGHDK and CDR2 SYGVNS. The CDR3 DNA reads as TGTGCCAGCAGTGAATGGGGAGAAGGCGACGAGCAGTACTTC. It encodes CASSEWGEGDEQYF.

The CDR3 region is CASSQEAGSAEAFF. CDR3 DNA sequence: TGCGCCAGCAGCCAAGAGGCAGGATCGGCTGAAGCTTTCTTT. The chain has TRBV4-1 and TRBJ1-1; D call uncertain. CDR3 size: 14 residues. With 0 bases removed from V and 6 bases from J, the gap between germline ends came to 11 bases. From germline, CDR1 is MGHRA and CDR2 YSYEKL.

The J gene is TRBJ2-7, the V gene TRBV9; no clear D. V was pared by 3 bases and J by 6 bases, with 13 bases between. CDR1 is SGDLS and CDR2 is YYNGEE in the germline V gene. The CDR3 sequence is 13 residues long. The CDR3 nucleotides are TGTGCCAGCAGCGCCCAGGCGCAGGCCGAGCAGTACTTC. This sequence encodes CASSAQAQAEQYF.

A few counts support this clonotype. The chain joins TRBV7-8 to TRBJ2-3; 7 bases are a match to TRBD2. The ends lost 5 bases at V and 6 bases at J; junction bases unmatched: 11. Germline values: CDR1 SGHVS, CDR2 FQNEAQ. This CDR3 has 15 residues. CDR3 residues: CASSIGLVGADTQYF. In DNA, the CDR3 is TGTGCCAGCAGCATAGGACTAGTGGGAGCGGATACGCAGTATTTT.

The chain uses TRBV6-1 and TRBJ2-7, with TRBD2 matching 8 bases. From germline, CDR1 is MNHNS and CDR2 SASEGT. V gave up 1 base and J gave up 2 bases; unmatched junction bases: 7. The CDR3 consists of 16 residues. CDR3 region: CASSEDGGSGTYEQYF. The CDR3 region has the DNA TGTGCCAGCAGTGAAGACGGCGGTAGCGGGACCTACGAGCAGTACTTC.